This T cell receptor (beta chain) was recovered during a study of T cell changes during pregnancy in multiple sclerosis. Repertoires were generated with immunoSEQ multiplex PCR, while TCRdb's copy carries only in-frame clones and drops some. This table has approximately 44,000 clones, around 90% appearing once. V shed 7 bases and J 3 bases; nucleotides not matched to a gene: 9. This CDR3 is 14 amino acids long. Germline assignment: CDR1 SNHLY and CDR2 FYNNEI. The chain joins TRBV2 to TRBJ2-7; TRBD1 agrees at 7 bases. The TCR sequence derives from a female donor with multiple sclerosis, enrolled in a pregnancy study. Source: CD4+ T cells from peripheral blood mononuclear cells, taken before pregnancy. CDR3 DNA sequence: TGTGCCAGCACCCTACAGGGGACCCACTACGAGCAGTACTTC. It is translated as CASTLQGTHYEQYF.